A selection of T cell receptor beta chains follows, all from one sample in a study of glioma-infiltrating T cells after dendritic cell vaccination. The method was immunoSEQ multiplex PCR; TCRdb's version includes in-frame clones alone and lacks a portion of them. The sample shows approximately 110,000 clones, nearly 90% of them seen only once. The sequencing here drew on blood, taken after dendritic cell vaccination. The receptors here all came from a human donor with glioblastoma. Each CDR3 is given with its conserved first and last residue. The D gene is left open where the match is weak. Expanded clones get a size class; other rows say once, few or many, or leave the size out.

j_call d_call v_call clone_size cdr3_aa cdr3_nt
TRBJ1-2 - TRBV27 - CASSPKGAGAFEGYTF TGTGCCAGCAGTCCTAAAGGGGCAGGTGCCTTCGAGGGCTACACCTTC
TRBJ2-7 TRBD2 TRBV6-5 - CASSRSGTSDEQYF TGTGCCAGCAGTCGATCCGGGACTAGCGACGAGCAGTACTTC
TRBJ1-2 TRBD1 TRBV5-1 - CASSYTGVDLSNYGYTF TGCGCCAGCAGTTATACAGGGGTGGATTTAAGTAACTATGGCTACACCTTC
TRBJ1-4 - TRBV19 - CASSMGQGGEKLFF TGTGCCAGTAGTATGGGCCAGGGTGGCGAAAAACTGTTTTTT
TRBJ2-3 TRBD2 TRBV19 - CASSGLAGGDTQYF TGTGCCAGTAGTGGACTAGCGGGCGGAGATACGCAGTATTTT
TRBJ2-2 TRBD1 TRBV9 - CASSPLQGDGELFF TGTGCCAGCAGCCCACTTCAGGGGGACGGGGAGCTGTTTTTT
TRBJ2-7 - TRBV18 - CASSPTGTQGEQYF TGTGCCAGCTCACCAACGGGCACCCAGGGGGAGCAGTACTTC
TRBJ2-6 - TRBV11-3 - CASSLPRGRRF TGTGCCAGCAGCTTACCCCGAGGCCGACGGTTT
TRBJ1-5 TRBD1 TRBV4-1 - CASSQHRGSNQPQHF TGCGCCAGCAGCCAACACAGGGGGAGCAATCAGCCCCAGCATTTT
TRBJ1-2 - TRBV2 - CASSPEPPYGYTF TGTGCCAGCAGTCCCGAGCCCCCCTATGGCTACACCTTC
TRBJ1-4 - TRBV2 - CASSAGTTNEKLFF TGTGCCAGCAGCGCAGGGACAACTAATGAAAAACTGTTTTTT
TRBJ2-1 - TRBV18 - CASAKLGGQPLNEQFF TGTGCCAGCGCGAAGCTTGGGGGCCAGCCGTTGAATGAGCAGTTCTTC
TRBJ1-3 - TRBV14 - CASSQVPPSSGNTIYF TGTGCCAGCAGCCAAGTGCCTCCGAGCTCTGGAAACACCATATATTTT
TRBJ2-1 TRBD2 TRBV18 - CASSPSWGRDNEQFF TGTGCCAGCTCCCCGTCCTGGGGGAGGGACAATGAGCAGTTCTTC
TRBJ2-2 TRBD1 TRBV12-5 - CASGLVVQGATGELFF TGTGCTAGTGGTTTGGTGGTACAGGGGGCAACCGGGGAGCTGTTTTTT
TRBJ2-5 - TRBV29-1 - CSVAPEETQYF TGCAGCGTTGCCCCGGAGGAGACCCAGTACTTC
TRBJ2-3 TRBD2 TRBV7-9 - CASSLGAGGRRDTQYF TGTGCCAGCAGCTTAGGGGCGGGAGGCCGAAGGGATACGCAGTATTTT
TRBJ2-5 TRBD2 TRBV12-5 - CASGSVWGGQETQYF TGTGCTAGTGGTTCTGTTTGGGGGGGGCAAGAGACCCAGTACTTC
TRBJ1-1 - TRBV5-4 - CASSHVGRVSSEAFF TGTGCCAGCAGCCACGTGGGCAGGGTTAGTTCTGAAGCTTTCTTT
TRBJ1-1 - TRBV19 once CASSTHGTPNTEAFF TGTGCCAGTAGTACACACGGGACACCGAACACTGAAGCTTTCTTT
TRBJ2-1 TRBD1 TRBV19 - CASSPIQDRVGEQFF TGTGCCAGTAGTCCCATTCAAGACAGGGTCGGTGAGCAGTTCTTC
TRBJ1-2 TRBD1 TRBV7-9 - CAGGQGDYGYTF TGTGCCGGAGGACAGGGTGACTATGGCTACACCTTC
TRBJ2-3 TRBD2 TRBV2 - CASRPGGAATDTQYF TGTGCCAGTCGACCGGGGGGGGCGGCCACAGATACGCAGTATTTT
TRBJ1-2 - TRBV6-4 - CASSSSGGAGYGYTF TGTGCCAGCAGTTCTTCTGGGGGCGCCGGCTATGGCTACACCTTC
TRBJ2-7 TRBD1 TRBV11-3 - CASSLSVGGMMYEQYF TGTGCCAGCAGCTTAAGTGTAGGGGGCATGATGTACGAGCAGTACTTC
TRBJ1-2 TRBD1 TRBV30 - CASRDRGLRPYYGYTF TGTGCCTCCAGAGACAGGGGTCTTCGGCCATACTATGGCTACACCTTC
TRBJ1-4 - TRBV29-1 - CSGRGQGNEKLFF TGCAGCGGACGTGGGCAGGGGAATGAAAAACTGTTTTTT
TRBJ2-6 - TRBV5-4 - CASSPLQGISGANVLTF TGTGCCAGCAGCCCCCTACAGGGCATCTCTGGGGCCAACGTCCTGACTTTC
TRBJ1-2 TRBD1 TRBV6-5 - CASSYSGTGGGYTF TGTGCCAGCAGTTACTCCGGGACAGGGGGCGGCTACACCTTC
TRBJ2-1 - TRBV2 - CASTEQGNNEQFF TGTGCCAGCACTGAGCAGGGAAACAATGAGCAGTTCTTC
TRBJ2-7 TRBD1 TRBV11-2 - CASSLGQGVYEQYF TGTGCCAGCAGCTTGGGACAGGGTGTCTACGAGCAGTACTTC
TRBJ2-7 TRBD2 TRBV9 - CASSVDPSGRREQYF TGTGCCAGCAGCGTAGATCCTAGCGGGAGACGGGAGCAGTACTTC
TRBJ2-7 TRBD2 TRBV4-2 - CASSPSSAGGPYEQYF TGTGCCAGCAGCCCTTCGTCAGCGGGAGGGCCCTACGAGCAGTACTTC
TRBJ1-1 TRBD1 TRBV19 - CASRLGQGLGEAFF TGTGCCAGTAGACTTGGACAGGGGCTTGGTGAAGCTTTCTTT
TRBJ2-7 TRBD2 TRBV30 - CAWSVGGTSNEQYF TGTGCCTGGAGTGTAGGCGGGACTAGTAACGAGCAGTACTTC
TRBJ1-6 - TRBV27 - CASSFLTPGDSPLHF TGTGCCAGCAGTTTTCTTACTCCCGGTGATTCACCCCTCCACTTT
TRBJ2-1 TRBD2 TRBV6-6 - CASSLTSGNEQFF TGTGCCAGCAGCTTGACTAGCGGGAATGAGCAGTTCTTC
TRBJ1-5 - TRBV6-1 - CASIKEGNQPQHF TGTGCCAGCATCAAAGAGGGCAATCAGCCCCAGCATTTT
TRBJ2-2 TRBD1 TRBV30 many CAWSFPGQDTGELFF TGTGCCTGGAGTTTCCCGGGACAGGACACCGGGGAGCTGTTTTTT
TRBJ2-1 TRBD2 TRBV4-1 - CASSAVLAGAIVEQFF TGCGCCAGCAGCGCGGTACTAGCGGGAGCTATAGTTGAGCAGTTCTTC
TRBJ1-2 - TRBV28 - CASSPGTVGYGYTF TGTGCCAGCTCCCCGGGTACGGTAGGATATGGCTACACCTTC
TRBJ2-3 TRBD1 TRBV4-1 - CASSEDRGSGTQYF TGCGCCAGCAGTGAGGACAGGGGATCGGGTACGCAGTATTTT
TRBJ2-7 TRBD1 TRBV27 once CASSLTGGRYEQYF TGTGCCAGCAGTTTAACAGGGGGCAGGTACGAGCAGTACTTC
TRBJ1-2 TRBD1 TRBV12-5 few CASGLLDRAGSYTF TGTGCTAGTGGTTTGTTGGACAGGGCGGGAAGCTACACCTTC
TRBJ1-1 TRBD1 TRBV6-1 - CASKPPQGGRTEAFF TGTGCCAGCAAACCACCCCAGGGGGGACGAACTGAAGCTTTCTTT
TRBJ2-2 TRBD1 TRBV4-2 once CASSHLQGAGTGELFF TGTGCCAGCAGCCACCTACAGGGGGCTGGGACCGGGGAGCTGTTTTTT
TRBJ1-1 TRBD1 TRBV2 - CASSEAAGGWDTEAFF TGTGCCAGCAGTGAAGCAGCAGGGGGCTGGGACACTGAAGCTTTCTTT
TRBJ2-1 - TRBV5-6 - CASSPGTNYNEQFF TGTGCCAGCAGCCCGGGAACGAACTACAATGAGCAGTTCTTC
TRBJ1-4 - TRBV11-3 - CASSLGTVVEKLFF TGTGCCAGCAGCTTAGGGACAGTCGTCGAAAAACTGTTTTTT
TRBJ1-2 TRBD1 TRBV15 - CATSLPGGQGALGYTF TGTGCCACCAGCCTCCCTGGGGGACAGGGGGCGTTGGGCTACACCTTC
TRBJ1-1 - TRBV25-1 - CASSEYGAYTEAFF TGTGCCAGCAGTGAATACGGAGCATACACTGAAGCTTTCTTT
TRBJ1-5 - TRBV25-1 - CASSQGPNQPQHF TGTGCCAGCAGCCAGGGTCCCAATCAGCCCCAGCATTTT
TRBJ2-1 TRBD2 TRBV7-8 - CASSLAGSGASYNEQFF TGTGCCAGCAGCTTAGCGGGTAGCGGGGCCTCCTACAATGAGCAGTTCTTC
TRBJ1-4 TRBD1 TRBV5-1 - CASSSTGGEEKLFF TGCGCCAGCAGCTCCACAGGGGGCGAAGAAAAACTGTTTTTT
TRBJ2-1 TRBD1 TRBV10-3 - CAISEGTGGGNEQFF TGTGCCATCAGTGAGGGAACAGGGGGTGGGAATGAGCAGTTCTTC